A single sample gave rise to the 26 T cell receptor beta chains below, sequenced in a study of T cells in Graves' hyperthyroidism and ophthalmopathy. What was amplified from RNA transcripts were TCR beta CDR3 regions. The TCR CDR3 was amplified in a first-round RT-PCR using the HTBI primer set. TCRdb independently ran MiXCR on the multiplex PCR reads; one entry per CDR3 protein. The repertoire includes about 300,000 distinct CDR3 sequences, less than 20% of them detected once, and approximately 35% sits in the top ten. Sequencing was carried out using blood. These receptor sequences come from a man aged 45 to 65 with Graves' ophthalmopathy.

This clonotype has just a few counts. The V call is TRBV6-5, the J call TRBJ1-2, with 8 bases fitting TRBD1. This CDR3 comprises 13 residues. V lost 2 bases and J lost 6; bases outside the gene matches: 2. Germline V gene sequence: CDR1 MNHEY, CDR2 SVGAGI. Here the CDR3 reads CASSYQGANGYTF. CDR3 DNA sequence: TGTGCCAGCAGTTACCAGGGGGCGAATGGCTACACCTTC.

This clonotype was recorded once. The gene calls are TRBV28 and TRBJ1-5; D is undetermined. The germline V gene has CDR1 MDHEN and CDR2 SYDVKM. There are 13 residues in the CDR3. Trimming pared 6 bases from V and 6 bases from J, leaving 12 bases between. The CDR3 is CASRIGRGQPQHF. The CDR3 bases are TGTGCCAGCAGGATAGGGAGAGGTCAGCCCCAGCATTTT. Variable domain in full (rest from reference TRBV28 and TRBJ1-5): DVKVTQSSRYLVKRTGEKVFLECVQDMDHENMFWYRQDPGLGLRLIYFSYDVKMKEKGDIPEGYSVSREKKERFSLILESASTNQTSMYLCASRIGRGQPQHFGDGTRLSIL.

A remark on this clonotype: A much larger clonotype is one base distant, so this may be a read error. The V call is TRBV18, the J call TRBJ2-5; possibly TRBD1 for D (6 bases). Germline V CDR1 and CDR2: KGHSH, LQKENI. The CDR3 runs to 12 residues. The V and J ends lost 8 bases and 4 bases respectively, with 11 bases between them. CDR3 coding DNA: TGTGCCAGCCCAAAGACAGGAGAGACCCAGTACTTC. Its protein is CASPKTGETQYF.

The rearrangement joins TRBV11-3 to TRBJ2-3, with TRBD1 as a possible D gene (5 bases). The length of the CDR3 is 16 residues. V was clipped by 5 bases and J by 0 bases, with 15 bases between them. Germline assignment: CDR1 SGHNT and CDR2 YENEEA. The CDR3 is CASSHRQTSSTDTQYF. Here the CDR3 DNA reads TGTGCCAGCAGCCATAGACAGACCTCTAGCACAGATACGCAGTATTTT.

The table lists this clonotype with a few counts. This chain links TRBV7-9 with TRBJ2-7; a possible D gene is TRBD2 (5 bases). Germline assignment: CDR1 SEHNR and CDR2 FQNEAQ (reference sequence). Between the trimmed V and J ends, which lost 1 base and 2 bases, there was a span of 12 bases. The CDR3 totals 15 residues. CDR3 sequence (DNA): TGTGCCAGCAGCTTAGGGTCTAGCACCACCTACGAGCAGTACTTC. This gives the protein CASSLGSSTTYEQYF.

The chain links TRBV24-1 to TRBJ1-3; D is perhaps TRBD1 (5 bases). This CDR3 has 15 residues. Germline V gives CDR1 KGHDR, CDR2 SFDVKD. Trimming pared 4 bases from V and 4 bases from J, leaving 13 bases between. CDR3 protein: CATSDPDSPGNTIYF. CDR3 nucleotide sequence: TGTGCCACCAGTGACCCCGACAGTCCCGGAAACACCATATATTTT.

This clonotype appeared many times. The chain has TRBV12-3 or TRBV12-4 and TRBJ2-7; TRBD1 matches at 7 bases. This CDR3 spans 16 amino acids. The ends lost 2 bases at V and 2 bases at J; junction bases unmatched: 9. The chain's CDR3 is CASSLRTGQEPYEQYF. The CDR3 DNA reads as TGTGCCAGCAGTTTAAGGACCGGACAGGAGCCCTACGAGCAGTACTTC.

In the case of this clonotype: A much larger clone lies one base from this, so it may be a read error. The chain is built from TRBV2 and TRBJ2-1; D uncertain. The CDR3 extends over 16 amino acids. Germline V gene lookup returns CDR1 SNHLY and CDR2 FYNNEI. V was shortened by 5 bases and J by 7 bases, with 21 bases between the two germline ends. The CDR3 DNA reads as TGTGCCAGCAGTATAGTCGGGTCCTTAGATAAAAATGAGCAGTTCTTC. It specifies CASSIVGSLDKNEQFF.

This clonotype was seen a handful of times. The genes are TRBV18 and TRBJ2-1; D is perhaps TRBD1 (7 bases). CDR1 and CDR2 (germline): KGHSH, LQKENI. The V and J ends lost 1 base and 0 bases respectively, with 13 bases between them. The CDR3 runs 17 residues. The CDR3 sequence is CASSPQGAGSSYNEQFF. Written as DNA, the CDR3 is TGTGCCAGCTCACCACAGGGGGCGGGAAGCTCCTACAATGAGCAGTTCTTC.

This clonotype was counted only a few times. The chain recombines TRBV12-3 or TRBV12-4 with TRBJ2-7, with 8 bases matching TRBD1. Trimming cost V 6 bases and J 2 bases; bases outside gene matches: 6. The CDR3 loop spans 14 amino acids. Here the CDR3 DNA reads TGTGCCAGCAGCGGACAGGGAGAGGCCTACGAGCAGTACTTC. Translating gives CASSGQGEAYEQYF.

This clonotype was detected ten times or more. The chain couples TRBV11-3 to TRBJ2-7; TRBD2 matches 9 bases. CDR3 length equals 15 residues. V was clipped by 5 bases and J by 4 bases; unmatched bases: 9. CDR1 and CDR2 from the germline V gene are SGHNT and YENEEA. For the CDR3, the DNA is TGTGCCAGCAGCGAAGCGGGAGGTTCCAGGTACGAGCAGTACTTC. It encodes CASSEAGGSRYEQYF.

This clonotype was found many times. The V gene is TRBV7-9, the J gene TRBJ2-1; D ambiguous. Per the germline V gene, CDR1 is SEHNR and CDR2 is FQNEAQ (reference sequence). The CDR3 length is 14 residues. V dropped 4 bases and J dropped 0 bases, with 7 bases sitting between them. CDR3 sequence: CASSSLFSYNEQFF. CDR3 DNA sequence: TGTGCCAGCAGCTCCCTTTTCTCCTACAATGAGCAGTTCTTC.

This clonotype has more than one count but fewer than ten. This chain joins TRBV12-3 or TRBV12-4 and TRBJ2-4, with D perhaps TRBD2 (7 bases). Trimming left V 6 bases short and J 1 base short, with 13 bases between. This CDR3 comprises 15 residues. DNA for the CDR3: TGTGCCAGCAGCCGGGGGGCACTGGCCAAAAACATTCAGTACTTC. It encodes CASSRGALAKNIQYF.

This clonotype showed up many times. The gene calls are TRBV28 and TRBJ2-7, with D possibly TRBD1 on 6 matching bases. This CDR3 contains 14 residues. Germline CDR1 MDHEN, CDR2 SYDVKM. Trimming removed 6 bases from V and 0 bases from J, with 12 bases in between. For the CDR3, the DNA is TGTGCCAGCAGCACGACAGGCCCCTCCTACGAGCAGTACTTC. As protein: CASSTTGPSYEQYF. Combining the CDR3 with reference TRBV28 and TRBJ2-7 gives the whole variable domain DVKVTQSSRYLVKRTGEKVFLECVQDMDHENMFWYRQDPGLGLRLIYFSYDVKMKEKGDIPEGYSVSREKKERFSLILESASTNQTSMYLCASSTTGPSYEQYFGPGTRLTVT.

This clonotype was picked up a small number of times. The J gene is TRBJ2-7, the V gene TRBV7-9; 10 bases line up with TRBD1. The germline CDR1 and CDR2 sequences are SEHNR and FQNEAQ (reference sequence). With 4 bases clipped from V and 1 base from J, the junction kept 7 bases outside the gene matches. CDR3 length: 16 residues. Here the CDR3 DNA reads TGTGCCAGCAGCTACGGACAGGGGGTCTTATCCTACGAGCAGTACTTC. Translating gives CASSYGQGVLSYEQYF.

There are a few counts of this clonotype. The chain carries TRBV7-9 and TRBJ1-1; D remains unclear. The CDR3 totals 13 residues. Per germline, CDR1 SEHNR and CDR2 FQNEAQ (reference sequence). V lost 1 base and J 11 bases, leaving 14 bases between the germline ends. CDR3 residues: CASSLEDGRRAFF. CDR3 bases: TGTGCCAGCAGCTTAGAGGACGGTCGGAGGGCTTTCTTT.

This clonotype was counted a few times. The rearrangement uses TRBV5-1 and TRBJ2-3; 7 bases are shared with TRBD2. With V trimmed by 5 bases and J by 9 bases, 15 bases remained unmatched. CDR1 is SGHRS and CDR2 is YFSETQ in the germline V gene. The CDR3 loop spans 15 amino acids. The CDR3 coding sequence is TGCGCCAGCAGAAAGGGAGGGCCAGACGAGAGAACGCAGTATTTT. It specifies CASRKGGPDERTQYF.

The chain couples TRBV12-3 or TRBV12-4 to TRBJ2-5; D is tentatively TRBD1 or TRBD2 (5 bases each). V lost 8 bases and J lost 4, with 14 bases in between. This CDR3 contains 13 residues. CDR3 sequence reads: CASGDAALETQYF. CDR3 in DNA: TGTGCCAGCGGGGACGCGGCACTAGAGACCCAGTACTTC.

The sample holds many counts of this clonotype. The chain is built from TRBV3-1 and TRBJ2-5; the match to TRBD2 covers 10 bases. This CDR3 has 17 residues. V trimming: 4 bases; J trimming: 4 bases; junction bases outside the gene matches: 12. Germline V lookup: CDR1 LGHDT, CDR2 YNNKEL (reference sequence). CDR3: CASSPRGLAGVRETQYF. CDR3 nucleotides: TGTGCCAGCAGCCCCCGAGGCCTAGCGGGAGTTCGAGAGACCCAGTACTTC.

This clonotype was recorded at least ten times. CDR3 coding DNA: TGTGCCAGCAGTAAAGACGGACTCAATCAGCCCCAGCATTTT. This encodes CASSKDGLNQPQHF. The chain is built from TRBV28 and TRBJ1-5; D is unresolved. Germline assignment: CDR1 MDHEN and CDR2 SYDVKM. V lost 5 bases and J 3 bases, leaving 11 bases between the germline ends. The CDR3 spans 14 residues.

This chain uses TRBV15 with TRBJ1-5, with D perhaps matching TRBD1 (5 bases). V gave up 0 bases and J gave up 7 bases, with 13 bases separating them. This CDR3 spans 15 amino acids. CDR1 is LNHNV, CDR2 YYDKDF, per germline (reference sequence). The CDR3 protein is CATSRDRGVWQPQHF. The CDR3 DNA reads TGTGCCACCAGCAGAGATCGGGGGGTTTGGCAGCCCCAGCATTTT.

V gene TRBV19 combines with J gene TRBJ2-7; D possibly corresponds to TRBD1 (5 bases). This CDR3 has 11 residues. Germline-derived CDR1 and CDR2 are LNHDA and SQIVND (reference sequence). For the CDR3, the DNA is TGTGCAAGACAGAGTCGTAACGAGCAGTACTTC. It yields the protein CARQSRNEQYF.

This clonotype came up many times. V is TRBV2 and J is TRBJ1-1; D remains ambiguous. Trimming took off 7 bases at V and 6 bases at J, with 18 bases between the two ends. The germline V gene encodes CDR1 SNHLY and CDR2 FYNNEI. The CDR3 totals 14 residues. CDR3 region: CASNHNKDYSEAFF. DNA for the CDR3: TGTGCCAGCAACCACAATAAGGATTATTCTGAAGCTTTCTTT.

In this sample, this clonotype turned up many times. The chain links TRBV20-1 to TRBJ2-7, with a possible D match to TRBD2 (6 bases). V lost 4 bases and J 3 bases, leaving 13 bases between the germline ends. The CDR3 is 13 amino acids. Germline V lookup: CDR1 DFQATT, CDR2 SNEGSKA (reference sequence). The CDR3 DNA reads TGCAGTGCTACCCGGGAGCCAGTCTACGAGCAGTACTTC. Translated: CSATREPVYEQYF.

The chain couples TRBV30 to TRBJ2-7, with D possibly TRBD1 on 6 matching bases. The CDR3 spans 12 residues. The germline V gene has CDR1 GTSNPN and CDR2 SVGIG (reference sequence). The V end was cut by 7 bases, the J end by 1 base, with 11 bases between. The chain's CDR3 is CAFSGTSYEQYF. In DNA, the CDR3 is TGTGCCTTCTCCGGGACATCCTACGAGCAGTACTTC.

The chain is built from TRBV10-2 and TRBJ2-7; 14 bases match TRBD2. Germline-derived CDR1 and CDR2 are WSHSY and SAAADI. Germline trimming cut 6 bases from V and 0 bases from J; bases unmatched to any gene: 7. The CDR3 has 17 residues. The DNA for the CDR3 is TGCGCCAGCAGCTACGGGACTAGCGGGAGTGACTCCTACGAGCAGTACTTC. Protein sequence: CASSYGTSGSDSYEQYF.